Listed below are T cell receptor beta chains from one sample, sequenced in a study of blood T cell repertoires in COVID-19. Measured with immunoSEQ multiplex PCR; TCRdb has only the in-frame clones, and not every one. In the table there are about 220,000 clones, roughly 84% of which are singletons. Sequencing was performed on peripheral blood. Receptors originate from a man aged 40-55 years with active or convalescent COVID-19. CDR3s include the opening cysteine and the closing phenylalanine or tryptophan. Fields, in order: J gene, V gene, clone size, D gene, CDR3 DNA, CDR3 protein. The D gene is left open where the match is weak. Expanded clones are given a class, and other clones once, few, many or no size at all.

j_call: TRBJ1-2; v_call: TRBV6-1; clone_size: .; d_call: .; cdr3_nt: TGTGCCAGCAGTGAACTACAGCCAAACTATGGCTACACCTTC; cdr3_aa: CASSELQPNYGYTF
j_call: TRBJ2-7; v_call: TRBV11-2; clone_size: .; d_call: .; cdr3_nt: TGTGCCAGCAGCTTCGGTGTCGGCGGTGCCTACGAGCAGTACTTC; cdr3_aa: CASSFGVGGAYEQYF
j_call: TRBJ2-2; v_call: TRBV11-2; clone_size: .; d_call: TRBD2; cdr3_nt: TGTGCCAGCAGCTTAGGCCGTCTAGCGGGGTTCGCGAACACCGGGGAGCTGTTTTTT; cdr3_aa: CASSLGRLAGFANTGELFF
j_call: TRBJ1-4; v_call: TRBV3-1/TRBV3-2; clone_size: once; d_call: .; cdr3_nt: TGTGCCAGCAGCCGAGCCGGGACACCGAATGAAAAACTGTTTTTT; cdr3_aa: CASSRAGTPNEKLFF
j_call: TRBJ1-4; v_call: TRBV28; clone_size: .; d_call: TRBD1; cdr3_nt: TGTGCCAGCAGTTATGGGACAGTACAAAATGAAAAACTGTTTTTT; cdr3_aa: CASSYGTVQNEKLFF
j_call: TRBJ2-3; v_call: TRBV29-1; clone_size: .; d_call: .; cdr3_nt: TGCAGCGTTCAGTCACCGGGACTGAGGCCAGATACGCAGTATTTT; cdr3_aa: CSVQSPGLRPDTQYF
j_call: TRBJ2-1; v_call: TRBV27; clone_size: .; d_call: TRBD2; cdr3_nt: TGTGCCAGCAGTTTATCTAGCGGGGGGTCGAGCTCCTACAATGAGCAGTTCTTC; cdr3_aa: CASSLSSGGSSSYNEQFF
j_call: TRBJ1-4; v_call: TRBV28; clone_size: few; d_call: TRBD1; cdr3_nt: TGTGCCAGCAGTTTACGGACAGGGGCTAGAGGTGAAAAACTGTTTTTT; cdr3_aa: CASSLRTGARGEKLFF
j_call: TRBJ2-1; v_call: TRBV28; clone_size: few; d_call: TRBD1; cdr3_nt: TGTGCCGGGGGACAGGGCCTGTTCAATGAGCAGTTCTTC; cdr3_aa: CAGGQGLFNEQFF
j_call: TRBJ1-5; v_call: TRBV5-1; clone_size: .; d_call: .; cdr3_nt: TGCGCCAGCAGCCCGGAGGGATATAGCAATCAGCCCCAGCATTTT; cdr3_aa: CASSPEGYSNQPQHF
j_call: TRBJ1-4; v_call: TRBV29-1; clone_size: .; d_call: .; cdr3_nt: TGCAGCGTTGTTACAGGGACGGTAACTAATGAAAAACTGTTTTTT; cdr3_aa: CSVVTGTVTNEKLFF
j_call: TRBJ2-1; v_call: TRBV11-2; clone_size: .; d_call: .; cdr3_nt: TGTGCCAGCAGCTTTTGGGAGCGGAGCTCCTACAATGAGCAGTTCTTC; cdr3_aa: CASSFWERSSYNEQFF
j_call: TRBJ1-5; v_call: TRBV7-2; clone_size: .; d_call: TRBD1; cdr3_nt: TGTGCCAGCAGCTTAGGGGGCAGGGGGCGCGATAGTGGCAATCAGCCCCAGCATTTT; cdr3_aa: CASSLGGRGRDSGNQPQHF
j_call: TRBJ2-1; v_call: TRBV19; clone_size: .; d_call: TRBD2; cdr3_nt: TGTGCCAGTAGTTCGCTAGCGGGAATGGGGGAGCAGTTCTTC; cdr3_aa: CASSSLAGMGEQFF
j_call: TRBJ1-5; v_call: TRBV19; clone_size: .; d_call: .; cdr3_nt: TGTGCCAGTAGTATACTGACAATAAATCAGCCCCAGCATTTT; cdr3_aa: CASSILTINQPQHF
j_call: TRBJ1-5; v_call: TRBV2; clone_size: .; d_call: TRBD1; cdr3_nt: TGTGCCAGCAGTCGGGACAGGTTTGGCAATCAGCCCCAGCATTTT; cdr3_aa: CASSRDRFGNQPQHF
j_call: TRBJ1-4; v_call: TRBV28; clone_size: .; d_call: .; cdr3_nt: TGTGCCAGCAGAACCCCCGAGGGACTGTTTTTT; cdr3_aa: CASRTPEGLFF
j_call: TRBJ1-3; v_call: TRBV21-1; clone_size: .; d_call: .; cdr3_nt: TGTGCCAGCAGCACGACAGGGATGGGAAACACCATATATTTT; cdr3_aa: CASSTTGMGNTIYF
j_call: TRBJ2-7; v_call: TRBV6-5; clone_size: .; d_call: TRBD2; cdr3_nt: TGTGCCAGCAGTTACTCGACTAGCGGGAGGATCTACGAGCAGTACTTC; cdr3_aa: CASSYSTSGRIYEQYF
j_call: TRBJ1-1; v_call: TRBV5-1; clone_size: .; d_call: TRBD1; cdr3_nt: TGCGCCAGCAGCTACCGCGGACAGGGGAACACTGAAGCTTTCTTT; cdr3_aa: CASSYRGQGNTEAFF
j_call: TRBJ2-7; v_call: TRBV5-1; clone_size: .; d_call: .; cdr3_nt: TGCGCCAGCAGCTTGGGTAGCGGATACGAGCAGTACTTC; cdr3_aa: CASSLGSGYEQYF
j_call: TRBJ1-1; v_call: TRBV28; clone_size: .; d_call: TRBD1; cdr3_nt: TGTGCCAGCAGTACACTAGGGACAGGGAACACTGAAGCTTTCTTT; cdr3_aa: CASSTLGTGNTEAFF
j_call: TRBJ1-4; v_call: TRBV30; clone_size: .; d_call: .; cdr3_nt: TGTGCCTGGAGTGGCGGAACAGGGGAAAAACTGTTTTTT; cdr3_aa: CAWSGGTGEKLFF
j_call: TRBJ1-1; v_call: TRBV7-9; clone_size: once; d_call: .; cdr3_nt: TGTGCCAGCAGCTATACAGTGAACACTGAAGCTTTCTTT; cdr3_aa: CASSYTVNTEAFF
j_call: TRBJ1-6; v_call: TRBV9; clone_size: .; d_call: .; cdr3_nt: TGTGCCAGCAGCGTAGAAGGGAGGAATTCACCCCTCCACTTT; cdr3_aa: CASSVEGRNSPLHF
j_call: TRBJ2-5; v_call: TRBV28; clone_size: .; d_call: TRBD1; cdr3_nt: TGTGCCACCCGACAGGGGAAGGAGACCCAGTACTTC; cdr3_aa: CATRQGKETQYF
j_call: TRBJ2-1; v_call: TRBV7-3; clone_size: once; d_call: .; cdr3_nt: TGTGCCAGCAGCTTAATAAGGGCAGGGGCCTACAATGAGCAGTTCTTC; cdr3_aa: CASSLIRAGAYNEQFF
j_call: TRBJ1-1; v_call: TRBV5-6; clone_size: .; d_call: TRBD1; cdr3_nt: TGTGCCAGCAGTCTCCGGGACAGTGAGAACACTGAAGCTTTCTTT; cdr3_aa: CASSLRDSENTEAFF
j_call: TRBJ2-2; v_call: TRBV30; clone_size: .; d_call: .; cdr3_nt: TGTGCCTGGACCCGCACCGGGGAGCTGTTTTTT; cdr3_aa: CAWTRTGELFF